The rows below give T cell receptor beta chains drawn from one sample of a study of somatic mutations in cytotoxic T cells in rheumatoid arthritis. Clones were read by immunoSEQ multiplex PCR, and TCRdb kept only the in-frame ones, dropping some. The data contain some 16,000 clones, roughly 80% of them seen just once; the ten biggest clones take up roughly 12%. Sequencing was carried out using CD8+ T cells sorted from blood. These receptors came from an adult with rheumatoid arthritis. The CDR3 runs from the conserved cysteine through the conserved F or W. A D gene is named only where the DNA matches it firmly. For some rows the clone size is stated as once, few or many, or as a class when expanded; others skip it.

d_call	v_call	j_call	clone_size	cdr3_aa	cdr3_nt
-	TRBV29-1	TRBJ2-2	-	CSVEEGLNTGELFF	TGCAGCGTTGAAGAGGGACTGAACACCGGGGAGCTGTTTTTT
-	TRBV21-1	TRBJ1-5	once	CASSLRNANEPQHF	TGTGCCAGCAGCCTGCGCAATGCCAATGAGCCCCAGCATTTT
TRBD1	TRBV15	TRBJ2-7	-	CAIDPGTGDEQYF	TGTGCCATCGATCCCGGGACAGGGGACGAGCAGTACTTC
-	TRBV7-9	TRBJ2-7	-	CASSLDTGEQYF	TGTGCCAGCAGCTTAGATACGGGCGAGCAGTACTTC
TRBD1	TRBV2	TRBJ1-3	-	CASRDRGSGNTIYF	TGTGCCAGCAGGGACAGGGGTTCTGGAAACACCATATATTTT
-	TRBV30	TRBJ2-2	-	CAWRTTETGELFF	TGTGCCTGGAGAACGACAGAGACCGGGGAGCTGTTTTTT
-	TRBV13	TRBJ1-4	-	CASSTRQANPATNEKLFF	TGTGCCAGCAGCACTCGACAGGCGAACCCTGCAACTAATGAAAAACTGTTTTTT
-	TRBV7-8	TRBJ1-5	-	CASAGSGTSNQPQHF	TGTGCCAGCGCCGGTAGTGGGACAAGCAATCAGCCCCAGCATTTT
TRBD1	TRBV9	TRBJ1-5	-	CASSVGKRQGWNQPQHF	TGTGCCAGCAGCGTAGGGAAACGACAGGGCTGGAATCAGCCCCAGCATTTT
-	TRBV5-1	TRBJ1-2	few	CASSGGDGAYGYTF	TGCGCCAGCAGCGGGGGGGACGGAGCCTATGGCTACACCTTC
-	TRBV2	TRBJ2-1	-	CASSPDTLYNEQFF	TGTGCCAGCAGTCCGGACACCCTATACAATGAGCAGTTCTTC
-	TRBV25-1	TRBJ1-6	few	CASSGRSLHF	TGTGCCAGCAGTGGACGATCCCTCCACTTT
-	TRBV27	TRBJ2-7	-	CASSLLGGEQYF	TGTGCCAGCAGTTTACTTGGGGGAGAGCAGTACTTC
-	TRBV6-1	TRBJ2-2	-	CASSEGTSAPNTGELFF	TGTGCCAGCAGTGAAGGGACAAGTGCCCCGAACACCGGGGAGCTGTTTTTT
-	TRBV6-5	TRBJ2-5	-	CASSYSTQETQYF	TGTGCCAGCAGTTACTCGACACAGGAGACCCAGTACTTC
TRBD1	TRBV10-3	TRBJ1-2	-	CAIPRTGGRGYTF	TGTGCCATCCCAAGGACAGGGGGTCGTGGCTACACCTTC
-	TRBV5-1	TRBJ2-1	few	CASSLAGVYNEQFF	TGCGCCAGCAGCTTGGCGGGGGTTTACAATGAGCAGTTCTTC
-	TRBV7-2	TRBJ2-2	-	CASSLPGQGGWFRTGELFF	TGTGCCAGCAGCTTACCCGGGCAGGGGGGATGGTTCCGGACCGGGGAGCTGTTTTTT
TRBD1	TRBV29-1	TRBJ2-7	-	CSVEAQGDYEQYF	TGCAGCGTTGAGGCGCAGGGGGACTACGAGCAGTACTTC
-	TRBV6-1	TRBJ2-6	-	CASSEAGLSGANVLTF	TGTGCCAGCAGTGAAGCGGGCCTCTCTGGGGCCAACGTCCTGACTTTC
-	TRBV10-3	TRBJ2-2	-	CAISESGWGTGELFF	TGTGCCATCAGTGAGTCTGGGTGGGGCACCGGGGAGCTGTTTTTT
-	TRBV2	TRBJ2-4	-	CASSEARGIQYF	TGTGCCAGCAGTGAAGCCAGGGGCATTCAGTACTTC
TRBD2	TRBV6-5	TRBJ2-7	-	CASSYSAGGGEQYF	TGTGCCAGCAGTTACTCGGCGGGGGGGGGTGAGCAGTACTTC
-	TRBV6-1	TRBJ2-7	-	CATGDIYEQYF	TGTGCCACAGGGGACATCTACGAGCAGTACTTC
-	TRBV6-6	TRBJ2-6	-	CASSYYSSGANVLTF	TGTGCCAGCAGTTATTACAGCTCTGGGGCCAACGTCCTGACTTTC
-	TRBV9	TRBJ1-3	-	CASSVGGHTIYF	TGTGCCAGCAGCGTGGGTGGTCACACCATATATTTT
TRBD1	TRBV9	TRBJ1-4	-	CASSVEGTGNEKLFF	TGTGCCAGCAGCGTAGAGGGGACAGGGAACGAAAAACTGTTTTTT
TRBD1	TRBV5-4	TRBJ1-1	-	CASSRSADRVDTEAFF	TGTGCCAGCAGCCGGTCCGCGGACAGGGTAGACACTGAAGCTTTCTTT
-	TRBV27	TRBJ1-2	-	CASSLGPIYGYTF	TGTGCCAGCAGTCTAGGCCCAATCTATGGCTACACCTTC